This entry lists 17 T cell receptor beta chains sequenced from one sample in a study of T cell clonality in common variable immunodeficiency. Study-wide points: In common variable immunodeficiency, TCR beta chains reportedly carried fewer deletions and N-nucleotide insertions.

Their recognized antigens are unknown. The protocol was immunoSEQ multiplex PCR, while the TCRdb copy is restricted to in-frame clones and leaves out a portion. The sample gives more than 13,000 clones, none seen only once, and the top ten clones hold around 8.1%. Sequencing was performed on peripheral blood mononuclear cells. These receptors were obtained from a human donor with common variable immunodeficiency.

Comment on this clone: The CDR3 extends 3 residues past the end of the read, so its final part is completed from the germline J gene. The chain joins TRBV19 to TRBJ1-1; D is undetermined. CDR1 is LNHDA, CDR2 SQIVND, per germline (reference sequence). V lost 6 bases, J lost 5 bases, and 22 bases lay in between. The CDR3 runs to 16 residues. CDR3 protein: CASSPGSGRRVTEAFF. The part of the CDR3 DNA that was read is TGTGCCAGTAGCCCAGGTTCAGGAAGGAGAGTGACTGAA.

Turning to this clone: Read sequence stops 3 residues before the CDR3 end, and the germline J gene provides the missing end. V is TRBV7-8 and J is TRBJ1-5; 9 bases are shared with TRBD1. CDR3 size: 18 residues. Per the germline V gene, CDR1 is SGHVS and CDR2 is FQNEAQ. The junction had 6 bases not matched to a gene; V was cut back by 0 bases and J by 0 bases. Partial CDR3 DNA: TGTGCCAGCAGCTTAGCCGGGACAGGGCTTTATAGCAATCAGCCC. Its protein is CASSLAGTGLYSNQP. The entire CDR3 reads CASSLAGTGLYSNQPQHF. The whole variable domain, filled in from reference TRBV7-8 and TRBJ1-5, reads GAGVSQSPRYKVAKRGQDVALRCDPISGHVSLFWYQQALGQGPEFLTYFQNEAQLDKSGLPSDRFFAERPEGSVSTLKIQRTQQEDSAVYLCASSLAGTGLYSNQPQHFGDGTRLSIL.

Partial CDR3 DNA: TGTGCCAGCAGTACTACTCGTAGGGGTGAG. This sequence encodes CASSTTRRGE. The whole CDR3 region reads CASSTTRRGEQFF. V gene TRBV6-2 or TRBV6-3 combines with J gene TRBJ2-1, with D possibly TRBD1 on 5 matching bases. From the germline J gene comes the end of the CDR3, since the read stops 3 residues before it. CDR3 length equals 13 residues. Germline-derived CDR1 and CDR2 are MNHEY and SVGEGT. Trimming cost V 5 bases and J 9 bases, with 14 bases left between them.

This clone was seen only a few times. The read ends 3 residues before the CDR3 terminus; that terminus is restored from the germline J gene. The V call is TRBV7-9, the J call TRBJ1-5, with D perhaps matching TRBD1 (5 bases). V was clipped by 2 bases and J by 0 bases, with 8 bases between them. The CDR3 is 15 residues long. From germline, CDR1 is SEHNR and CDR2 FQNEAQ (reference sequence). The CDR3 sequence is CASSLRGDSNQPQHF. The part of the CDR3 DNA that was read is TGTGCCAGCAGCTTACGGGGGGATAGCAATCAGCCC.

Note on this clone: The read ends 3 residues shy of where the CDR3 ends; the end is completed using the germline J gene. The V and J genes are TRBV7-3 and TRBJ2-3, with 10 bases matching TRBD2. V dropped 2 bases and J dropped 4; count of bases not matched to a gene: 9. This CDR3 comprises 17 residues. From germline, CDR1 is SGHTA and CDR2 FQGTGA. The CDR3 reads CASSLGFSGGLADTQYF. The sequenced CDR3 bases are TGTGCCAGCAGCTTAGGTTTTAGCGGGGGGCTGGCAGATACG.

This clone appeared a few times. The read halts 3 residues ahead of the CDR3 end, with the missing end drawn from the germline J gene. V usage is TRBV7-9 and J usage is TRBJ2-5, with a weak D call TRBD2 (5 bases). The ends were cut back, 4 bases at V and 5 bases at J, with 14 bases in the middle. The CDR3 consists of 14 residues. CDR1 and CDR2 from the germline V gene are SEHNR and FQNEAQ (reference sequence). The CDR3 region is CASSYDGRGETQYF. The CDR3 DNA, read in part, is TGTGCCAGCAGCTATGACGGACGCGGGGAGACC.

As to this clone: Sequencing ends 3 residues short of the CDR3 end; the germline J gene provides the rest. This chain connects TRBV19 to TRBJ2-7; 11 bases line up with TRBD2. Germline-derived CDR1 and CDR2 are LNHDA and SQIVND (reference sequence). CDR3 size: 14 residues. Trimming at V came to 6 bases and at J to 5 bases, leaving 6 bases not matched to a gene. The CDR3 DNA, read in part, is TGTGCCAGTAGCCAAGGGACTAGCGGAAACGAG. It is translated as CASSQGTSGNE. The whole CDR3 reads CASSQGTSGNEQYF.

To note about this clone: Sequence at one end of the junction differs from germline and may be a read error. The read ends 3 residues early relative to the CDR3; the germline J gene fills the gap. The rearrangement joins TRBV7-9 to TRBJ2-7, with 7 bases that match TRBD1. Germline-derived CDR1 and CDR2 are SEHNR and FQNEAQ (reference sequence). This CDR3 is 13 amino acids long. The covered CDR3 bases are TGTTCCAGCAGCTTTCGACAGGGCCACGAG. Amino acid sequence: CSSSFRQGHE. In full, the CDR3 reads CSSSFRQGHEQYF.

As concerns this clone: The read ends 3 residues shy of where the CDR3 ends; the end is completed using the germline J gene. The V and J genes are TRBV7-2 and TRBJ1-5; D is ambiguous. Trimming took off 6 bases at V and 4 bases at J, with 10 bases between the two ends. In germline, CDR1 is SGHTA, CDR2 FQGNSA. This CDR3 region has 13 residues. The CDR3 sequence is CASSVEGNQPQHF. CDR3 DNA, as far as it was read: TGTGCCAGCAGTGTGGAGGGTAATCAGCCC.

Remarks on this clone: Read sequence stops 3 residues before the CDR3 end, and the germline J gene provides the missing end. The chain is built from TRBV11-2 and TRBJ2-1; 9 bases agree with TRBD2. The V segment lost 5 bases and the J segment 2 bases; nucleotides outside the gene matches: 4. The germline V gene encodes CDR1 SGHAT and CDR2 FQNNGV. The CDR3 contains 15 residues. CDR3 protein: CASSTLAGTYNEQFF. The covered CDR3 bases are TGTGCCAGCAGCACGCTAGCGGGGACCTACAATGAG.

In regard to this clone: Coverage ceases 3 residues before the CDR3 finishes, and the germline J gene fills in the end. V usage is TRBV5-1 and J usage is TRBJ2-6, with D possibly being TRBD1 (6 bases). Deletions cut 5 bases from V and 0 bases from J, with 15 bases between. The CDR3 is 17 residues long. Germline V CDR1 and CDR2: SGHRS, YFSETQ. This CDR3 is CASSPRPGDSGANVLTF. Incomplete CDR3 DNA: TGCGCCAGCAGTCCCCGGCCAGGGGACTCTGGGGCCAACGTC.

Note on this clone: From the germline J gene comes the end of the CDR3, since the read stops 3 residues before it. The chain employs TRBV19 and TRBJ2-7, with a weak D call TRBD1 (5 bases). Germline CDR1 and CDR2: LNHDA and SQIVND (reference sequence). V dropped 3 bases and J dropped 1 base, with 13 bases sitting between them. The CDR3 is 15 amino acids. The covered CDR3 bases are TGTGCCAGTAGTATCCAGGCAGGGCTTTCCTACGAG. This translates into CASSIQAGLSYE. The full CDR3 protein reads CASSIQAGLSYEQYF.

This clone was seen a few times. The observed sequence ends 3 residues before the CDR3 terminus, with the missing tail filled in from the germline J gene. This chain connects TRBV7-9 to TRBJ2-7; possibly TRBD1 for D (6 bases). CDR1 and CDR2 from the germline V gene are SEHNR and FQNEAQ (reference sequence). The CDR3 is 15 amino acids. Trimming took 0 bases from V and 1 from J, leaving 10 bases between them. CDR3: CASSLAGQGSYEQYF. The sequenced part of the CDR3 DNA is TGTGCCAGCAGCTTAGCTGGCCAGGGGTCCTACGAG. Full variable domain (rest looked up from reference TRBV7-9 and TRBJ2-7): DTGVSQNPRHKITKRGQNVTFRCDPISEHNRLYWYRQTLGQGPEFLTYFQNEAQLEKSRLLSDRFSAERPKGSFSTLEIQRTEQGDSAMYLCASSLAGQGSYEQYFGPGTRLTVT.

Points on this clone: The read finishes 3 residues shy of the CDR3 end, and the germline J gene is used to complete it. The chain is built from TRBV2 and TRBJ2-5; maybe TRBD1 (7 bases). Germline CDR1 is SNHLY and CDR2 is FYNNEI. The CDR3 is 15 amino acids. Trimming took 5 bases from V and 4 from J, leaving 17 bases between them. The sequenced part of the CDR3 DNA is TGTGCCAGCAGTCGGGACAGCGGGCCCCGAGAGACC. Its protein is CASSRDSGPRET. The entire CDR3 reads CASSRDSGPRETQYF.

There are a few counts of this clone. Read data end 3 residues before the CDR3 end; the end is taken from the germline J gene. This chain joins TRBV7-6 and TRBJ2-7, with a possible D match to TRBD2 (6 bases). From germline, CDR1 is SGHVS and CDR2 FNYEAQ. V was cut by 5 bases and J by 5 bases, with 13 bases left in between. The CDR3 consists of 13 residues. The covered CDR3 bases are TGTGCCAGCAGCCAAGGGGACTTCGACGAG. Translating it yields CASSQGDFDE. From start to end, the CDR3 is CASSQGDFDEQYF.

This clone was seen a handful of times. The observed sequence ends 3 residues before the CDR3 terminus, with the missing tail filled in from the germline J gene. The chain has TRBV5-6 and TRBJ2-6; D unclear. CDR1 and CDR2 from the germline V gene are SGHDT and YYEEEE. The germline V and J ends were trimmed by 0 bases and 2 bases, with 6 bases remaining between them. This CDR3 has 15 residues. This CDR3 reads CASSLGSPGANVLTF. Incomplete CDR3 DNA: TGTGCCAGCAGCTTGGGCAGTCCTGGGGCCAACGTC. Full variable domain (remainder filled in from reference TRBV5-6 and TRBJ2-6): DAGVTQSPTHLIKTRGQQVTLRCSPKSGHDTVSWYQQALGQGPQFIFQYYEEEERQRGNFPDRFSGHQFPNYSSELNVNALLLGDSALYLCASSLGSPGANVLTFGAGSRLTVL.

This clone was seen a handful of times. The missing CDR3 end, 3 residues past where the read stops, is filled in from the germline J gene. The chain uses TRBV19 and TRBJ2-3, with 8 bases aligning to TRBD1. CDR1 is LNHDA, CDR2 SQIVND, per germline (reference sequence). The CDR3 is 13 amino acids. J was trimmed by 2 bases and V by 6 bases; bases with no gene match: 1. The sequenced CDR3 bases are TGTGCCAGTAGACAGGGGGTCACAGATACG. Its protein product is CASRQGVTDT. The entire CDR3 protein reads CASRQGVTDTQYF.